The next 29 T cell receptor beta chains were all read from a single sample in a study of cytomegalovirus exposure and HLA in healthy donors. PCR involved 60 Vbeta and 13 Jbeta primers. Profiling relied on immunoSEQ multiplex PCR, and the TCRdb table lists in-frame clones only, not all of them. The sample contains approximately 130,000 clones, roughly 70% of which appear only once. The source material was PBMCs. These receptors were obtained from a woman between 35 and 50 years old in good health and CMV-seropositive.

This clone was detected a few times. The chain links TRBV6-4 to TRBJ2-2; a possible D gene is TRBD1 (7 bases). This CDR3 spans 17 amino acids. Germline V CDR1 and CDR2: MRHNA, SNTAGT. The germline V and J ends were trimmed by 3 bases and 4 bases, with 18 bases remaining between them. The CDR3 spells CASSDPPGQEGTGELFF. The DNA of the CDR3 is TGTGCCAGCAGTGATCCCCCCGGACAGGAGGGCACCGGGGAGCTGTTTTTT.

The J gene is TRBJ2-5, the V gene TRBV5-6, with 12 bases fitting TRBD1. The CDR3 is made up of 15 amino acids. Germline assignment: CDR1 SGHDT and CDR2 YYEEEE. V lost 4 bases and J lost 5; bases outside the gene matches: 6. The CDR3 is CASSRDRGRQETQYF. As DNA, the CDR3 is TGTGCCAGCAGCCGGGACAGGGGGCGGCAGGAGACCCAGTACTTC.

V gene TRBV7-3 combines with J gene TRBJ1-2, with D perhaps TRBD1 (5 bases). CDR3 length: 15 residues. V was shortened by 1 base and J by 3 bases, with 12 bases between the two germline ends. Germline lookup yields CDR1 SGHTA and CDR2 FQGTGA. DNA of the CDR3: TGTGCCAGCAGCTTAAGGGGGGGAGCAGACTATGGCTACACCTTC. Its translation: CASSLRGGADYGYTF.

J is TRBJ1-5 and V is TRBV30; maybe TRBD1 (5 bases). The CDR3 runs to 15 residues. The V gene lost 5 bases and the J gene lost 4 bases, with 18 bases spanning the gap. The germline V gene encodes CDR1 GTSNPN and CDR2 SVGIG (reference sequence). The CDR3: CAWAFRGTENQPQHF. DNA for the CDR3: TGTGCCTGGGCTTTCCGCGGGACGGAGAATCAGCCCCAGCATTTT.

The chain has TRBV9 and TRBJ2-1, with 10 bases lining up with TRBD2. Per the germline V gene, CDR1 is SGDLS and CDR2 is YYNGEE. The CDR3 spans 15 residues. V was clipped by 0 bases and J by 9 bases; unmatched bases: 6. This chain's CDR3 is CASSVAELAGAEQFF. The CDR3 DNA reads as TGTGCCAGCAGCGTAGCAGAGCTAGCGGGAGCTGAGCAGTTCTTC.

The CDR3 sequence: CASSQDRSGGLYEQYF. CDR3 coding DNA: TGCGCCAGCAGCCAAGATCGAAGCGGGGGCCTCTACGAGCAGTACTTC. The J gene is TRBJ2-7, the V gene TRBV4-3; 8 nucleotides agree with TRBD2. This CDR3 is 16 amino acids long. CDR1 is LGHNA and CDR2 is YSLEER in the germline V gene. With V trimmed by 0 bases and J by 3 bases, 7 bases remained unmatched.

The chain is built from TRBV6-5 and TRBJ2-1, with D possibly matching TRBD2 (6 bases). V lost 8 bases to trimming and J lost 7 bases, with 18 bases between them. The length of the CDR3 is 14 residues. The germline V gene has CDR1 MNHEY and CDR2 SVGAGI. CDR3 coding DNA: TGTGCCAGCGGAAAGGGAGGACGGCCAAATGAGCAGTTCTTC. It is translated as CASGKGGRPNEQFF.

This clone has only a few counts. This chain connects TRBV7-6 to TRBJ2-1; 9 bases are shared with TRBD1. V was clipped by 5 bases and J by 12 bases; unmatched bases: 11. This CDR3 spans 14 amino acids. Germline values: CDR1 SGHVS, CDR2 FNYEAQ. The CDR3 protein is CASSQRGTGSGQFF. The CDR3 DNA reads as TGTGCCAGCAGCCAACGTGGGACAGGGAGTGGGCAGTTCTTC.

The CDR3 spells CASTQAIDRGNYGYTF. For the CDR3, the DNA is TGTGCCAGCACTCAAGCCATAGACAGGGGAAACTATGGCTACACCTTC. The V gene is TRBV4-2, the J gene TRBJ1-2, with 8 bases fitting TRBD1. The CDR3 consists of 16 residues. V lost 7 bases and J lost 2; bases outside the gene matches: 12. Germline CDR1 and CDR2: LGHNA and YNFKEQ.

This sequence joins TRBV27 and TRBJ2-1, with TRBD2 matching over 8 bases. V trimming: 8 bases; J trimming: 10 bases; junction bases outside the gene matches: 13. The germline CDR1 and CDR2 sequences are MNHEY and SMNVEV (reference sequence). There are 14 residues in the CDR3. The CDR3: CASSLGTRGMEQFF. The CDR3 nucleotides read TGTGCCAGCTCCCTGGGGACTAGGGGGATGGAGCAGTTCTTC.

This chain connects TRBV6-5 to TRBJ2-7; 7 bases match TRBD1. Trimming removed 3 bases from V and 3 bases from J; junction bases left unmatched: 11. Germline CDR1 reads MNHEY; CDR2 reads SVGAGI. This CDR3 region has 16 residues. The CDR3, as DNA: TGTGCCAGCAGTTATCCGGTAGGACAGGATAGCTACGAGCAGTACTTC. It codes for CASSYPVGQDSYEQYF.

The rearrangement uses TRBV6-1 and TRBJ1-5; the D gene is possibly TRBD1 (6 bases). Per the germline V gene, CDR1 is MNHNS and CDR2 is SASEGT. The CDR3 runs to 14 residues. The ends were cut back, 6 bases at V and 5 bases at J, with 14 bases in the middle. The CDR3 DNA sequence: TGTGCCAGCAGCGCCCGGACAGCAGATCAGCCCCAGCATTTT. This encodes CASSARTADQPQHF.

The chain links TRBV28 to TRBJ2-3, with a weak D call TRBD2 (6 bases). The CDR3 runs 14 residues. CDR1 is MDHEN, CDR2 SYDVKM, per germline. V gave up 7 bases and J gave up 7 bases, with 18 bases separating them. CDR3 in amino acids: CASTEEGNEHTQYF. The CDR3 coding sequence is TGTGCCAGCACCGAGGAGGGAAACGAGCATACGCAGTATTTT.

The chain couples TRBV30 to TRBJ2-3; TRBD2 agrees at 11 bases. Germline V lookup: CDR1 GTSNPN, CDR2 SVGIG (reference sequence). The CDR3 length is 16 residues. Unmatched junction bases numbered 9, after V lost 4 bases and J lost 3 bases. The chain's CDR3 is CAWTLFTSGSTDTQYF. The DNA for the CDR3 is TGTGCCTGGACCCTCTTCACTAGCGGGAGTACAGATACGCAGTATTTT.

This clone was counted a single time. The rearrangement uses TRBV30 and TRBJ1-2, with D perhaps matching TRBD1 (6 bases). This CDR3 region has 13 residues. Trimming shortened V by 2 bases and J by 7 bases, and 14 bases separated the two germline ends. From germline, CDR1 is GTSNPN and CDR2 SVGIG (reference sequence). The CDR3 nucleotides are TGTGCCTGGAGTTACCCAGGGGCGGTTGGCTACACCTTC. Amino acid sequence: CAWSYPGAVGYTF. Complete variable domain (other parts from reference TRBV30 and TRBJ1-2): SQTIHQWPATLVQPVGSPLSLECTVEGTSNPNLYWYRQAAGRGLQLLFYSVGIGQISSEVPQNLSASRPQDRQFILSSKKLLLSDSGFYLCAWSYPGAVGYTFGSGTRLTVV.

This clone appeared a few times. The chain combines TRBV18 with TRBJ1-6, with 8 bases aligning to TRBD1. Looked up from germline, CDR1 is KGHSH and CDR2 is LQKENI. Unmatched junction bases numbered 8, after V lost 6 bases and J lost 7 bases. The CDR3 has 15 residues. CDR3 nucleotide sequence: TGTGCCAGCTCTCGGGGGTACAGGGGGAATTCACCCCTCCACTTT. It codes for CASSRGYRGNSPLHF. The full variable domain, in which reference TRBV18 and TRBJ1-6 provide the parts outside the CDR3, is NAGVMQNPRHLVRRRGQEARLRCSPMKGHSHVYWYRQLPEEGLKFMVYLQKENIIDESGMPKERFSAEFPKEGPSILRIQQVVRGDSAAYFCASSRGYRGNSPLHFGNGTRLTVT.

The rearrangement links TRBV19 to TRBJ1-5; possible D gene TRBD1, 5 bases. This CDR3 region has 14 residues. Trimming cost V 5 bases and J 5 bases, with 13 bases left between them. Germline lookup yields CDR1 LNHDA and CDR2 SQIVND (reference sequence). For the CDR3, the DNA is TGTGCCAGTAGTTTTTCGGGGGAGGATCAGCCCCAGCATTTT. Protein: CASSFSGEDQPQHF.

The chain is built from TRBV30 and TRBJ1-2; D gene ambiguous. Per the germline V gene, CDR1 is GTSNPN and CDR2 is SVGIG (reference sequence). Between the trimmed V and J ends, which lost 0 bases and 4 bases, there was a span of 12 bases. The CDR3 is 14 amino acids. The CDR3 DNA is TGTGCCTGGAGTGTACACAGACACCTCTATGGCTACACCTTC. Protein sequence: CAWSVHRHLYGYTF.

The chain employs TRBV4-1 and TRBJ2-5; 9 nucleotides match TRBD2. J gave up 4 bases and V 0 bases, and 15 bases lay outside the gene matches. CDR1 and CDR2 from the germline V gene are MGHRA and YSYEKL. This CDR3 has 19 amino acids. The CDR3 is CASSQDRGGASSNPETQYF. The CDR3 nucleotides are TGCGCCAGCAGCCAAGATCGCGGGGGGGCCTCTTCCAATCCAGAGACCCAGTACTTC.

The chain has TRBV11-2 and TRBJ2-7; D is possibly TRBD2 (6 bases). The CDR3 is 15 residues long. Germline V gives CDR1 SGHAT, CDR2 FQNNGV. Trimming stripped 6 bases from V and 6 bases from J, with 21 bases between. The CDR3 nucleotides are TGTGCCAGCAGTCGCAATGGGTTGGAGGGTCGCGAGCAGTACTTC. Its protein product is CASSRNGLEGREQYF. Together with reference TRBV11-2 and TRBJ2-7, the CDR3 gives the full variable domain: EAGVAQSPRYKIIEKRQSVAFWCNPISGHATLYWYQQILGQGPKLLIQFQNNGVVDDSQLPKDRFSAERLKGVDSTLKIQPAKLEDSAVYLCASSRNGLEGREQYFGPGTRLTVT.

The chain uses TRBV30 and TRBJ1-2; D ambiguous. This CDR3 region has 15 residues. CDR1 is GTSNPN and CDR2 is SVGIG in the germline V gene (reference sequence). Trimming pared 0 bases from V and 3 bases from J, leaving 14 bases between. The CDR3 sequence: CAWSVLGEADYGYTF. In DNA form, the CDR3 reads TGTGCCTGGAGTGTACTCGGGGAGGCGGACTATGGCTACACCTTC.

Points on this clone: Compared with germline, one end of the junction differs, possibly owing to a read error. V gene TRBV13 combines with J gene TRBJ2-7, with D possibly TRBD2 on 6 matching bases. Per the germline V gene, CDR1 is PRHDT and CDR2 is FYEKMQ (reference sequence). The CDR3 is 13 amino acids. CDR3 DNA sequence: TGTGCCAGCAGCAGCGGGCGGTCCTCCGAGCAGTACTTC. Translation: CASSSGRSSEQYF.

The genes are TRBV19 and TRBJ2-7; 9 bases align to TRBD2. Germline trimming cut 4 bases from V and 1 base from J; bases unmatched to any gene: 5. Germline V gene data show CDR1 as LNHDA and CDR2 as SQIVND (reference sequence). The CDR3 is 15 amino acids. CDR3 amino acids: CASSRGLAGSYEQYF. The CDR3 nucleotides are TGTGCCAGTAGTAGGGGGCTAGCGGGGTCCTACGAGCAGTACTTC.

There are a few counts of this clone. The V call is TRBV30, the J call TRBJ1-5; possibly TRBD1 for D (6 bases). Deletions cut 4 bases from V and 5 bases from J, with 12 bases between. From germline, CDR1 is GTSNPN and CDR2 SVGIG (reference sequence). The CDR3 spans 13 residues. The CDR3 region is CAWTRTVDQPQHF. CDR3 bases: TGTGCCTGGACCCGGACAGTGGATCAGCCCCAGCATTTT.

The rearrangement joins TRBV6-5 to TRBJ2-7, with a possible D match to TRBD2 (5 bases). Germline assignment: CDR1 MNHEY and CDR2 SVGAGI. Between the trimmed V and J ends, which lost 2 bases and 7 bases, there was a span of 12 bases. CDR3 length: 13 residues. The DNA for the CDR3 is TGTGCCAGCAGTTACGACGTTTGGAGGGAGCAGTACTTC. This translates into CASSYDVWREQYF.

The chain combines TRBV29-1 with TRBJ2-7; D not certain. The CDR3 has 12 residues. Germline lookup yields CDR1 SQVTM and CDR2 ANQGSEA. The V end was cut by 7 bases, the J end by 0 bases, with 10 bases between. The CDR3 spells CSARLNSYEQYF. The CDR3 DNA is TGCAGCGCTAGACTCAACTCCTACGAGCAGTACTTC.

The chain has TRBV5-4 and TRBJ2-6; possibly TRBD1 for D (8 bases). CDR3 length: 19 residues. CDR1 is SGHNT and CDR2 is YYREEE in the germline V gene (reference sequence). Trimming removed 3 bases at V and 4 bases at J, with 23 bases between. DNA of the CDR3: TGTGCCAGCAGCTCAGGGGGCAGAGCAGGGGGGGTGGGGGCCAACGTCCTGACTTTC. It is translated as CASSSGGRAGGVGANVLTF.

The chain couples TRBV7-8 to TRBJ2-5, with TRBD2 matching 11 bases. CDR1 is SGHVS, CDR2 FQNEAQ, per germline. V lost 3 bases to trimming and J lost 2 bases; unmatched junction nucleotides: 8. CDR3 length: 17 amino acids. The CDR3 region is CASSLVTSGEIQETQYF. The CDR3 DNA reads TGTGCCAGCAGCTTGGTGACTAGCGGGGAGATACAAGAGACCCAGTACTTC.

V is TRBV9 and J is TRBJ2-7; 9 positions match TRBD2. There are 18 residues in the CDR3. The germline CDR1 and CDR2 sequences are SGDLS and YYNGEE. With V trimmed by 0 bases and J by 6 bases, 16 bases remained unmatched. This CDR3 is CASSVGGRGGLGTGEQYF. The CDR3 coding sequence is TGTGCCAGCAGCGTAGGTGGGCGGGGGGGCTTGGGAACCGGCGAGCAGTACTTC.